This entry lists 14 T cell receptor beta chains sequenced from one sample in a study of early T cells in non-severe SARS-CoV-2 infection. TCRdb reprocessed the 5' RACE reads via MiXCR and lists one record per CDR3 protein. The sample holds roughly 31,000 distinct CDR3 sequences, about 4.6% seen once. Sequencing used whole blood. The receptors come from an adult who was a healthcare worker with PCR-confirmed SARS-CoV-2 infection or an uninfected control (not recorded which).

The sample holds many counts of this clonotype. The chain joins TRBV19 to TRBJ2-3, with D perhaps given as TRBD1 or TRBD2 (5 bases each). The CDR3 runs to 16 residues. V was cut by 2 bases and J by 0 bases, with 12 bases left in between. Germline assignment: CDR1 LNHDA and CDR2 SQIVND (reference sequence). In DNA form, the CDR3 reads TGTGCCAGTAGTATAAGGGGACCCCCTAGCACAGATACGCAGTATTTT. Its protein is CASSIRGPPSTDTQYF.

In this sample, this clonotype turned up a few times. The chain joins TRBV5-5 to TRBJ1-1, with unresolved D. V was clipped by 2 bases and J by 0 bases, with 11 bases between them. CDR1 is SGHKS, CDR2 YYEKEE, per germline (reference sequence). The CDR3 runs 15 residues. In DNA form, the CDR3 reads TGTGCCAGCAGCTTTTGGCCTGTGGTGAACACTGAAGCTTTCTTT. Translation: CASSFWPVVNTEAFF.

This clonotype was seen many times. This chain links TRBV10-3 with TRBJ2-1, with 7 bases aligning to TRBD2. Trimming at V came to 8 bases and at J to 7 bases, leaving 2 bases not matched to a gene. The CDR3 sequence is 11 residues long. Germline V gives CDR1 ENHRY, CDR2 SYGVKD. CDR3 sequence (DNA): TGTGCCATCCGGGGGGTTAATGAGCAGTTCTTC. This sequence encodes CAIRGVNEQFF.

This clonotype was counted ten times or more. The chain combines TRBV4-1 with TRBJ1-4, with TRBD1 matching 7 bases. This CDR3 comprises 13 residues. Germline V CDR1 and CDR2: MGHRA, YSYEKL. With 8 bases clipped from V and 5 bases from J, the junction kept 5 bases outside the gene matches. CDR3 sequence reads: CASARDRNEKLFF. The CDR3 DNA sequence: TGCGCCAGCGCCCGGGACAGAAATGAAAAACTGTTTTTT.

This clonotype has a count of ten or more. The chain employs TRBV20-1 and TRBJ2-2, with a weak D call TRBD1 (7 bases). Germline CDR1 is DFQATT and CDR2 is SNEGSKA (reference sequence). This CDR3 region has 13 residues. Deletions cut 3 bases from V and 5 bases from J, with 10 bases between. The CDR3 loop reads CSASQGGTGELFF. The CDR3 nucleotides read TGCAGTGCTAGTCAGGGGGGAACCGGGGAGCTGTTTTTT.

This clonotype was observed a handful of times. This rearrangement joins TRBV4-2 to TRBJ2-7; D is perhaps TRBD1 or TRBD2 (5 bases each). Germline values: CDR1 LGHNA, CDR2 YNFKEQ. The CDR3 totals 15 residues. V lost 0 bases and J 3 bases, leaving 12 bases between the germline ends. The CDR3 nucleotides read TGTGCCAGCAGCCAAGATCTTGGGGACCTCTACGAGCAGTACTTC. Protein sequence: CASSQDLGDLYEQYF.

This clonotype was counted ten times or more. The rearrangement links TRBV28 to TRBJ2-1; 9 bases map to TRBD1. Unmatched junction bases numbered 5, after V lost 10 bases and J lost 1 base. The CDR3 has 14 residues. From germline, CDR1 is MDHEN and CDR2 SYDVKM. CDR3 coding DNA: TGTGCCACCTCCGGGACAGGGTCCTACAATGAGCAGTTCTTC. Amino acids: CATSGTGSYNEQFF.

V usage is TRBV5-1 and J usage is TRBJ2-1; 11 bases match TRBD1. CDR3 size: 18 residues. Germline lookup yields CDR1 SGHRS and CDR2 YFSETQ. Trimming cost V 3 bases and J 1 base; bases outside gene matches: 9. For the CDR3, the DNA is TGCGCCAGCAGCTACAGTCCCGGGACAGGGGGATCCTACAATGAGCAGTTCTTC. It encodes CASSYSPGTGGSYNEQFF.

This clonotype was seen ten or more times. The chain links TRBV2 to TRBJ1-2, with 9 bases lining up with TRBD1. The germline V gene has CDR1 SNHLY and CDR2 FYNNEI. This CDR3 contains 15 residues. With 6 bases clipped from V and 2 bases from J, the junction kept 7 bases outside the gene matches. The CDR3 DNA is TGTGCCAGCAGGAAGGGGACAGGGTTGAACTATGGCTACACCTTC. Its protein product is CASRKGTGLNYGYTF.

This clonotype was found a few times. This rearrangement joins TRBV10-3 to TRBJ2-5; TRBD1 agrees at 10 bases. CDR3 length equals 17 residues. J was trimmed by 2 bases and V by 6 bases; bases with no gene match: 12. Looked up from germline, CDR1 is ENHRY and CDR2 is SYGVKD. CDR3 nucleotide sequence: TGTGCCATCAGCGCCAGACCGGGACAGGGGAGGCAAGAGACCCAGTACTTC. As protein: CAISARPGQGRQETQYF.

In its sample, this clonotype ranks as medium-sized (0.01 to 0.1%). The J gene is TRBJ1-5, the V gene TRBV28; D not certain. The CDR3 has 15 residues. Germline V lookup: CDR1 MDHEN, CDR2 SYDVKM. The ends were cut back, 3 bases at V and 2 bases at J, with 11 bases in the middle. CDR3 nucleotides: TGTGCCAGCAGTTTGGCGGCCGGGGGCAATCAGCCCCAGCATTTT. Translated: CASSLAAGGNQPQHF.

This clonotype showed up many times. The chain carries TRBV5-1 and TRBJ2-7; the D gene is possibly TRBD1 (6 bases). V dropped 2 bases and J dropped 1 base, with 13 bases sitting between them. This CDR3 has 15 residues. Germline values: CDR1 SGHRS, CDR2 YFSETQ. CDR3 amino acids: CASSLTGQNSYEQYF. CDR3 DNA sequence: TGCGCCAGCAGCTTAACCGGACAGAATTCCTACGAGCAGTACTTC.

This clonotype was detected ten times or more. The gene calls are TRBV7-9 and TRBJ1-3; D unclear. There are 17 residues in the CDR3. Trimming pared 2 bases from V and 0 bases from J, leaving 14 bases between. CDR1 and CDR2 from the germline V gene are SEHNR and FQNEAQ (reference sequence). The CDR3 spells CASSLTAAANSGNTIYF. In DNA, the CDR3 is TGTGCCAGCAGCTTAACGGCCGCCGCTAACTCTGGAAACACCATATATTTT.

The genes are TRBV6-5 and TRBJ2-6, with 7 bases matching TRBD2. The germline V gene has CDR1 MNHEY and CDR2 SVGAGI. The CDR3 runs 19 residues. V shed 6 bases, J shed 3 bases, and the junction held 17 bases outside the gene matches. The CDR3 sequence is CASSDSAGVGYIGANVLTF. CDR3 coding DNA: TGTGCCAGCAGCGACAGCGCGGGGGTCGGGTATATTGGGGCCAACGTCCTGACTTTC.